One sample yielded the 2 T cell receptor beta chains listed below, sequenced in a study of cytomegalovirus exposure and HLA in healthy donors. Primers for the PCR totalled 60 Vbeta and 13 Jbeta. TCRdb keeps only in-frame clones here, not all; method: immunoSEQ multiplex PCR. The data hold roughly 100,000 clones, with 60% to 80% observed a single time. Sequencing was performed on PBMCs. These receptors originate from a woman in her thirties or forties in good health and CMV-seropositive.

This chain uses TRBV7-3 with TRBJ2-1; 11 nucleotides agree with TRBD2. V trimming: 5 bases; J trimming: 1 base; junction bases outside the gene matches: 4. The germline V gene encodes CDR1 SGHTA and CDR2 FQGTGA. This CDR3 comprises 16 residues. In DNA, the CDR3 is TGTGCCAGCAGCCAAACTAGCGGGGGTTCCTACAATGAGCAGTTCTTC. Amino acids: CASSQTSGGSYNEQFF.

V and J are TRBV19 and TRBJ2-1; TRBD2 is a possible D gene (6 bases). CDR3 length: 12 residues. Germline V gives CDR1 LNHDA, CDR2 SQIVND (reference sequence). V lost 3 bases and J 10 bases, leaving 10 bases between the germline ends. CDR3 protein: CASSIGSEEQFF. CDR3 DNA sequence: TGTGCCAGTAGTATCGGGAGCGAAGAGCAGTTCTTC.